Listed here are 27 T cell receptor beta chains from one sample, sequenced in a study of regulatory T cells in long-lasting Graves disease. Arm-PCR of CDR3 regions and iRepertoire HTBI primers were the basis on which TCR beta libraries were built. From the multiplex PCR reads, TCRdb called clonotypes with MiXCR, one entry per CDR3 protein. The sample shows about 540,000 distinct CDR3 sequences, 13% of them seen only once. Sample time point: newly diagnosed GD, antithyroid drugs for less than 3 months. Preparation of the TCR library used RNA extracted from PBMCs. These data also formed part of another study, on T cells in Graves' hyperthyroidism and ophthalmopathy.

The material was peripheral blood mononuclear cells (PBMCs), obtained at new diagnosis, from a patient treated with antithyroid drugs. The receptors were gathered from a man in his thirties or forties with Graves disease.

This clonotype was seen only a few times. This chain joins TRBV29-1 and TRBJ2-5; tentatively, D is TRBD1 (6 bases). Germline-derived CDR1 and CDR2 are SQVTM and ANQGSEA. Trimming pared 0 bases from V and 2 bases from J, leaving 13 bases between. The CDR3 is made up of 15 amino acids. DNA for the CDR3: TGCAGCGTTGAAGATGGGGGCTCGTTTCAAGAGACCCAGTACTTC. It encodes CSVEDGGSFQETQYF.

Ten or more counts support this clonotype. The CDR3 coding sequence is TGTGCCGCCGGTAGGGGCTCCCTGATGAACACTGAAGCTTTCTTT. Translation: CAAGRGSLMNTEAFF. The rearrangement joins TRBV6-1 to TRBJ1-1; TRBD1 is a possible D gene (5 bases). This CDR3 is 15 amino acids long. The germline CDR1 and CDR2 sequences are MNHNS and SASEGT. Trimming shortened V by 11 bases and J by 0 bases, and 19 bases separated the two germline ends.

This clonotype appeared many times. V is TRBV20-1 and J is TRBJ2-5; 7 nucleotides agree with TRBD2. Per germline, CDR1 DFQATT and CDR2 SNEGSKA (reference sequence). The CDR3 is 14 residues long. J gave up 1 base and V 1 base, and 3 bases lay outside the gene matches. The DNA of the CDR3 is TGCAGTGCTAGAGGCGGGAGAATCCAAGAGACCCAGTACTTC. Translating it yields CSARGGRIQETQYF.

Only one count was recorded for this clonotype. A far larger clone is one base from this, pointing to a likely read error. The V call is TRBV12-3 or TRBV12-4, the J call TRBJ2-5, with TRBD2 matching 13 bases. The CDR3 sequence is 13 residues long. The CDR3 coding sequence is TGTGCCAGCCGGACTAGCGGGAGCAATGAGCAGTCCTTC. Translation gives CASRTSGSNEQSF.

The V gene is TRBV20-1, the J gene TRBJ2-5; 7 bases agree with TRBD2. Germline loops: CDR1 DFQATT, CDR2 SNEGSKA (reference sequence). This CDR3 is built from 14 residues. J gave up 5 bases and V 0 bases, and 6 bases lay outside the gene matches. This CDR3 reads CSARDSPSGETQYF. The DNA of the CDR3 is TGCAGTGCTAGAGATTCCCCTAGCGGTGAGACCCAGTACTTC.

J is TRBJ1-4 and V is TRBV10-3, with 7 bases fitting TRBD1. Germline CDR1 and CDR2: ENHRY and SYGVKD. Trimming took 3 bases from V and 8 from J; bases not matched to a gene: 9. The length of the CDR3 is 15 residues. Here the CDR3 reads CAISDRQGQGEKLFF. CDR3 nucleotides: TGTGCCATCAGTGACCGACAGGGACAAGGGGAAAAACTGTTTTTT.

The chain employs TRBV10-2 and TRBJ2-1; 8 nucleotides line up with TRBD2. The CDR3 runs to 13 residues. Trimming at V came to 9 bases and at J to 8 bases, leaving 9 bases not matched to a gene. The germline gives CDR1 WSHSY, CDR2 SAAADI. Here the CDR3 reads CARAGLVVYEQFF. CDR3 DNA: TGCGCCAGGGCGGGACTAGTTGTCTATGAGCAGTTCTTC.

The chain combines TRBV30 with TRBJ1-2, with D unclear. CDR3 length equals 15 residues. Trimming pared 5 bases from V and 8 bases from J, leaving 24 bases between. The germline V gene encodes CDR1 GTSNPN and CDR2 SVGIG (reference sequence). CDR3: CAWAPPGRRAGGYTF. The CDR3 bases are TGTGCCTGGGCCCCGCCCGGCAGGAGGGCCGGGGGCTACACCTTC.

Comment on this clonotype: With only one base between it and a far larger clone, this is likely a read error. The V gene is TRBV7-3, the J gene TRBJ1-1; D ambiguous. The CDR3 covers 13 residues. The germline CDR1 and CDR2 sequences are SGHTA and FQGTGA. The DNA of the CDR3 is TGTGCCAGCAGCTTACCAGGTTCAACTGAAGCTCTCTTT. Encoded protein: CASSLPGSTEALF.

This clonotype has at least ten counts. The chain has TRBV11-1 and TRBJ2-2, with D possibly being TRBD2 (5 bases). Deletions cut 1 base from V and 4 bases from J, with 16 bases between. There are 17 residues in the CDR3. From germline, CDR1 is SGHAT and CDR2 FQDESV (reference sequence). The chain's CDR3 is CASSLEDWRATTGELFF. As DNA, the CDR3 is TGTGCCAGCAGCTTAGAGGATTGGCGGGCAACCACCGGGGAGCTGTTTTTT.

This clonotype has at least ten counts. The genes are TRBV10-1 and TRBJ2-3; no firm D call. The CDR3 consists of 15 residues. Trimming shortened V by 2 bases and J by 3 bases, and 12 bases separated the two germline ends. Germline V CDR1 and CDR2: WNHNN, SYGVQD (reference sequence). The chain's CDR3 is CASSEILKDTDTQYF. The DNA for the CDR3 is TGCGCCAGCAGTGAGATACTCAAGGATACAGATACGCAGTATTTT.

This rearrangement joins TRBV5-1 to TRBJ2-3, with 7 bases identical to TRBD2. The CDR3 is made up of 16 amino acids. J was trimmed by 0 bases and V by 4 bases; bases with no gene match: 8. The germline V gene has CDR1 SGHRS and CDR2 YFSETQ. CDR3 nucleotide sequence: TGCGCCAGCAGCCCAGGGACTACCCCGAGCACAGATACGCAGTATTTT. This sequence encodes CASSPGTTPSTDTQYF.

This clonotype has ten or more counts. The genes are TRBV5-1 and TRBJ1-4, with TRBD1 identical over 8 bases. V dropped 3 bases and J dropped 9; count of bases not matched to a gene: 10. The V gene's germline CDR1 is SGHRS and CDR2 YFSETQ. The length of the CDR3 is 15 residues. CDR3 coding DNA: TGCGCCAGCAGCTCACAGGGGGACGGATTAAAAAAACTGTTTTTT. Translating gives CASSSQGDGLKKLFF.

This clonotype was seen a handful of times. The chain has TRBV19 and TRBJ2-5; 11 nucleotides match TRBD2. The germline V gene encodes CDR1 LNHDA and CDR2 SQIVND (reference sequence). V dropped 6 bases and J dropped 3; count of bases not matched to a gene: 12. This CDR3 has 17 amino acids. CDR3 sequence: CASSNNGLAGGEETQYF. The CDR3 DNA reads TGTGCCAGTAGCAATAACGGCCTAGCGGGAGGAGAAGAGACCCAGTACTTC.

This clonotype was seen just once. A much more abundant neighbour one base away suggests this may be a read error. This chain joins TRBV30 and TRBJ2-7, with TRBD2 matching 9 bases. Germline values: CDR1 GTSNPN, CDR2 SVGIG (reference sequence). This CDR3 spans 15 amino acids. CDR3: CAWSVLGGGAYEQHF. The CDR3 DNA sequence: TGTGCCTGGAGTGTTTTGGGCGGGGGGGCTTACGAGCAGCACTTC.

The rearrangement joins TRBV6-1 to TRBJ1-5; D not certain. Trimming removed 7 bases from V and 3 bases from J, with 16 bases in between. Germline values: CDR1 MNHNS, CDR2 SASEGT. CDR3 length: 15 amino acids. The CDR3 loop is CASTQRNGFNQPQHF. CDR3 in DNA: TGTGCCAGCACCCAGAGGAACGGGTTCAATCAGCCCCAGCATTTT.

This clonotype was seen only a few times. This probably arose from a read error, given a far larger clone one base away. V and J are TRBV11-2 and TRBJ2-1, with 8 bases aligning to TRBD2. The ends lost 5 bases at V and 2 bases at J; junction bases unmatched: 8. The CDR3 totals 16 residues. Germline loops: CDR1 SGHAT, CDR2 FQNNGV. CDR3 residues: CASSPLGLGPYNEQFF. CDR3 bases: TGTGCCAGCAGCCCGTTGGGACTAGGGCCCTACAATGAGCAGTTCTTC.

This clonotype has more than one count but fewer than ten. The rearrangement uses TRBV13 and TRBJ2-1, with 8 bases lining up with TRBD2. CDR3 length: 17 amino acids. Germline CDR1 PRHDT, CDR2 FYEKMQ (reference sequence). With 4 bases clipped from V and 0 bases from J, the junction kept 8 bases outside the gene matches. The CDR3 DNA is TGTGCCAGCAGCTATCCATTAGCGGGAAGCTCCTACAATGAGCAGTTCTTC. This encodes CASSYPLAGSSYNEQFF.

The table lists this clonotype with a count of one. This chain links TRBV4-1 with TRBJ2-6, with 7 bases fitting TRBD1. The ends lost 5 bases at V and 2 bases at J; junction bases unmatched: 3. CDR1 is MGHRA and CDR2 is YSYEKL in the germline V gene. The CDR3 loop spans 15 amino acids. CDR3 sequence reads: CASSATGAGANVLTF. The CDR3 DNA reads as TGCGCCAGCAGCGCCACAGGGGCTGGGGCCAACGTCCTGACTTTC.

This chain connects TRBV14 to TRBJ2-5; tentatively, D is TRBD2 (6 bases). Germline V gene sequence: CDR1 SGHDN, CDR2 FVKESK. The CDR3 length is 15 residues. Trimming shortened V by 1 base and J by 4 bases, and 13 bases separated the two germline ends. The CDR3 loop is CASSQAFGGTETQYF. In DNA form, the CDR3 reads TGTGCCAGCAGCCAAGCATTCGGGGGAACAGAGACCCAGTACTTC.

This clonotype was recorded at least ten times. This chain uses TRBV20-1 with TRBJ1-2; D uncertain. The V gene lost 5 bases and the J gene lost 4 bases, with 11 bases spanning the gap. This CDR3 has 12 residues. In germline, CDR1 is DFQATT, CDR2 SNEGSKA (reference sequence). CDR3 DNA sequence: TGCAGTGCTGTACCCGATTCCTATGGCTACACCTTC. The encoded protein is CSAVPDSYGYTF.

There are a few counts of this clonotype. This rearrangement joins TRBV5-1 to TRBJ2-5; D gene uncertain. Per germline, CDR1 SGHRS and CDR2 YFSETQ. Trimming stripped 4 bases from V and 4 bases from J, with 11 bases between. The CDR3 loop spans 13 amino acids. The CDR3 is CASSPRMPETQYF. The CDR3 DNA sequence: TGCGCCAGCAGCCCGCGTATGCCAGAGACCCAGTACTTC.

This clonotype was found many times. The chain employs TRBV29-1 and TRBJ2-1, with 8 bases identical to TRBD2. The CDR3 is 16 amino acids. The V gene end was trimmed by 3 bases and the J gene end by 8 bases; junction bases not matched to a gene: 15. CDR1 and CDR2 (germline): SQVTM, ANQGSEA. CDR3 DNA sequence: TGCAGCGTTGAGGTTACGGCTAGCGGGCTTCTCGATGAGCAGTTCTTC. Encoded protein: CSVEVTASGLLDEQFF.

The chain has TRBV19 and TRBJ2-1; 10 nucleotides match TRBD2. The trim removed 7 bases at V and 8 bases at J, leaving 11 bases unmatched. Germline V gives CDR1 LNHDA, CDR2 SQIVND (reference sequence). The CDR3 length is 15 residues. The CDR3 sequence: CASKDSSGSIHEQFF. CDR3 nucleotides: TGTGCCAGTAAAGATTCTAGCGGGAGTATCCATGAGCAGTTCTTC.

This clonotype was found many times. The chain carries TRBV7-2 and TRBJ1-1; 7 bases line up with TRBD1. Germline loops: CDR1 SGHTA, CDR2 FQGNSA. The CDR3 is 14 residues long. Trimming cost V 2 bases and J 7 bases; bases outside gene matches: 7. CDR3 amino acids: CASSLPSRTGEAFF. For the CDR3, the DNA is TGTGCCAGCAGCTTACCCTCAAGGACAGGTGAAGCTTTCTTT.

This rearrangement joins TRBV4-1 to TRBJ2-5; 10 bases map to TRBD1. Germline V CDR1 and CDR2: MGHRA, YSYEKL. Unmatched junction bases numbered 8, after V lost 3 bases and J lost 4 bases. CDR3 size: 16 residues. The CDR3 nucleotides are TGCGCCAGCAGCCACCCCCTAAGGGACAGGGGAGAGACCCAGTACTTC. Translating it yields CASSHPLRDRGETQYF.

This clonotype occurred many times. J is TRBJ2-5 and V is TRBV10-3, with D possibly matching TRBD2 (5 bases). Germline V gives CDR1 ENHRY, CDR2 SYGVKD. Trimming took 2 bases from V and 7 from J, leaving 17 bases between them. There are 15 residues in the CDR3. The CDR3 DNA sequence: TGTGCCATCAGTGAGCCGGGGTCCCCGACGGGGACCCAGTACTTC. The encoded protein is CAISEPGSPTGTQYF.